This T cell receptor (beta chain) emerged from a study of blood T cell repertoires in COVID-19. Study background: There were acute and convalescent COVID-19 samples, and they came from the United States, Italy and Spain.

The data were produced by immunoSEQ multiplex PCR, yet TCRdb's version contains in-frame clones alone and is incomplete. The sample has fewer than 130,000 clones; approximately 69% are singletons. The V gene lost 3 bases and the J gene lost 1 base, with 13 bases spanning the gap. This CDR3 region has 15 residues. Germline loops: CDR1 SNHLY, CDR2 FYNNEI. The sample taken for sequencing was peripheral blood. The chain joins TRBV2 to TRBJ2-7, with TRBD1 as a possible D gene (6 bases). This clonotype was sampled from an elderly man with acute or convalescent COVID-19. CDR3 nucleotides: TGTGCCAGCAGTGACCAGGGGTCAACTTCCTACGAGCAGTACTTC. It yields the protein CASSDQGSTSYEQYF.